This T cell receptor (beta chain) was sequenced for a study of vaccination effects on CD4 cells after COVID-19 (dated by TCRdb to the early 2020s). In terms of the full investigation: Participants received two doses of either the BNT162b2 or the mRNA-1273 mRNA SARS-CoV-2 vaccine. SARS-CoV-2 spike-specific CD4+ TCR repertoires were compared before and after mRNA vaccination in COVID-19 convalescent patients and in infection-naive vaccine recipients. The full study included roughly 11 COVID-19 convalescent patients and a handful of SARS-CoV-2-naive healthy vaccine recipients. In the study, cultures from other donors were sequenced using the Oncomine TCR Beta short-read assay on an Illumina iSeq 100. General conclusions and limits of the study: Marked clonal contraction was observed in both infection-induced and vaccine-induced clones at late post-vaccination timepoints, consistent with waning T cell responses. Limitations of the study were the small number of convalescent patients and the absence of early post-infection timepoints. In healthy vaccine recipients, vaccine-induced clones were almost all SARS-CoV-2 mono-reactive, with only 1 of 255 being cross-reactive with common cold coronaviruses.

About this clone: No cognate antigen has been identified for it. Base qualities are not recorded, but no much larger clone differs from it by a single base.

In the ViraFEST assay, PBMC were stimulated with viral peptide pools, and TCR sequencing was then used to find antigen-specific CD4+ T cell clonotypes based on their expansion. After less than eleven days of culture, CD4+ T cells were isolated with the EasySep CD4+ T cell isolation kit. None of the healthy vaccine recipients had a prior SARS-CoV-2 infection, which was confirmed by nucleocapsid antibody tests that came back negative both before and after vaccination. Each well held fewer than 2.5 million PBMC cultured in IMDM containing roughly 5% human AB serum, roughly 9.6 IU/ml IL-2 and gentamicin, along with 10 ug/ml peptides. On days 3 and 7, half of the culture medium was replaced with fresh IL-2-containing medium. Unless noted otherwise, every peptide stimulation condition was grown in triplicate wells. PBMC were separated from whole blood using Ficoll-Paque Plus gradient centrifugation and were then either cryopreserved at -140C or used fresh. The overlapping peptide pools covered the spike proteins of SARS-CoV-2 as well as those of the common cold coronaviruses HCoV-NL63, HCoV-OC43 and HCoV-229E. The QIAamp micro DNA kit was used to extract genomic DNA from the cultured CD4+ T cells.

Unmatched junction bases come to 8, with V trimmed by 0 bases and J by 4 bases. The germline V gene specifies MNHEY as CDR1 and SVGAGI as CDR2. Including the terminal cysteine and valine, the CDR3 comprises 16 residues. Only the CDR3 part of the read is kept: 48 bases, read in frame from the first base. Library creation used the immunoSEQ multiplex PCR assay. DNA from the CD4+ T cells that had been cultured and isolated underwent TCR beta CDR3 sequencing. The authors' analysis ran thus. Non-productive TCR sequences were removed, reads were trimmed to the CDR3 region, and CDR3s of at least 7 amino acids were retained. Antigen-specific clonotypes were identified using the MANAFEST web app by comparison of expansion in peptide wells against reference cultures. To count as positive, a clone had to show expansion at FDR<0.05 compared with the reference and with all other wells, an odds ratio above 5, and a frequency above 0.1% in two replicate wells. A clonotype was called cross-reactive if it was significantly expanded both in SARS-CoV-2 spike wells and in at least one common cold coronavirus spike condition. Using the stringdist R package, CDR3 similarity was measured by Levenshtein distance, and unrooted trees were constructed with ape in R 3.6.1. Held by TCRdb, this immuneACCESS table contains in-frame sequences only and omits some clones. Under half of the omission traces to an unresolved V gene where checked; the cause of the rest is unknown. The DNA was the basis for D and trimming; V, J and clone size are from that table. The sample table holds tens of thousands of clones, of which roughly 82% were seen once. The top ten clonotypes cover approximately 2.8% of the sample.

The chain is encoded by TRBV6-5 joined to TRBJ2-7, and 8 junction bases match TRBD2. This clonotype was sampled from a human donor who received a COVID-19 vaccine. This material consisted of CD4+ T cells from PBMCs cultured with HCoV-NL63 spike peptides, taken before COVID-19 vaccination. The cell subset or site tag for this specimen amounts to: HCoV-NL63 spike overlapping peptide pool stimulation. The CDR3 loop reads CASSYSREGWKYEQYV. The nucleotide sequence reads as follows: TGTGCCAGCAGTTACTCCCGGGAGGGATGGAAGTACGAGCAGTACGTC.